These T cell receptor beta chains were read from a single sample in a study of shared T cell receptors in the human thymus. Assay: immunoSEQ multiplex PCR; the TCRdb copy retains only in-frame clones and omits some. The profile covers approximately 730,000 clones, with around 85% appearing a single time and about 0.011% taken by the ten largest. These sequences were also reported in another study, on human thymus T cells.

The sample consisted of thymocytes. The receptors were gathered from a girl under three years old with a congenital heart defect. Both conserved end residues are part of each CDR3. The size of a clone is reported for some rows only, either as once, few or many, or as a class for expanded clones.

CDR3 protein	J gene	V gene	clone size
CASSLILDQTLSASRITDTQYF	TRBJ2-3	TRBV7-3	once
CASSGAASGGNEQFF	TRBJ2-1	TRBV7-6	.
CASSCYHTGSKNYGYTF	TRBJ1-2	TRBV7-2	.
CSVEEFSIVVRASGNTEAFF	TRBJ1-1	TRBV29-1	once
CASSLVSSEEAFF	TRBJ1-1	TRBV5-1	.
CAWDKGLLEENYGYTF	TRBJ1-2	TRBV30	.
CAWIRRGTTEAFF	TRBJ1-1	TRBV30	.
CASSFVPGQGYNEQFF	TRBJ2-1	TRBV7-3	.
CASSIYRVTDTEAFF	TRBJ1-1	TRBV5-4	.
CAISEPPRSSYNSPLHF	TRBJ1-6	TRBV10-3	.
CASSFRLAGWGLYSTDTQYF	TRBJ2-3	TRBV7-4	.
CASSDNLASGAYNEQFF	TRBJ2-1	TRBV25-1	.
CASSETKDRPPNYGYTF	TRBJ1-2	TRBV10-2	.
CASIGPPGQGQSGNTIYF	TRBJ1-3	TRBV27	.
CASSVGGRGLAGETQYF	TRBJ2-5	TRBV9	.
CASSLVGQGSRGYTF	TRBJ1-2	TRBV5-8	.
CASSVGSGIKHHTGSSNYGYTF	TRBJ1-2	TRBV9	.
CASSLDRDNEKLFF	TRBJ1-4	TRBV5-1	.
CASGLVLGPLPYEQYF	TRBJ2-7	TRBV12-5	once
CASSPRRGGRYFIEAFF	TRBJ1-1	TRBV2	.
CAISPGENGYTF	TRBJ1-2	TRBV10-3	once
CSVGGHLVEEGYTF	TRBJ1-2	TRBV29-1	.